This record concerns one T cell receptor beta chain sequence. Its antigen is still unknown. The sample originates from a study of cytomegalovirus exposure and HLA in healthy donors. Findings and limits, study-wide: Accurate predictions that matched the HLA-A and HLA-B alleles of most subjects were reportedly made from TCR beta sequences.

V dropped 11 bases and J dropped 3; count of bases not matched to a gene: 7. This CDR3 contains 12 residues. The germline V gene has CDR1 SEHNR and CDR2 FQNEAQ (reference sequence). PCR used 60 Vbeta primers and 13 Jbeta primers. Under the authors' procedure: In a later analysis, 10 million to 11 million of tens of millions of unique beta chains occurred in at least two donors. Method: immunoSEQ multiplex PCR; TCRdb's copy keeps in-frame clones and lacks some. The V and J calls and clone size come from that table; D and trimming were worked out from the DNA. Of around 200,000 clones in the sample, approximately 84% were seen once.

This sequence joins TRBV7-9 and TRBJ2-7, with 7 bases identical to TRBD1. The sequence was collected from a woman aged 35 to 49 in good health and CMV-seronegative. The source material was PBMCs. In DNA form, the CDR3 reads TGTGCCGGGATGGGGGACAGCTACGAGCAGTACTTC. As protein: CAGMGDSYEQYF. Filled out from reference TRBV7-9 and TRBJ2-7, the complete variable domain reads DTGVSQNPRHKITKRGQNVTFRCDPISEHNRLYWYRQTLGQGPEFLTYFQNEAQLEKSRLLSDRFSAERPKGSFSTLEIQRTEQGDSAMYLCAGMGDSYEQYFGPGTRLTVT.